The T cell receptor (beta chain) described here comes from a study of T cells in Graves' hyperthyroidism and ophthalmopathy. This CDR3 has 13 amino acids. The ends lost 10 bases at V and 2 bases at J; junction bases unmatched: 4. Per germline, CDR1 LNHDA and CDR2 SQIVND (reference sequence). Overall study findings and caveats: Among thyroid clonotypes expanded above 0.001, most also appeared in blood.

Among ophthalmopathy patients, the Clinical Activity Score reached at least 3, the NOSPECS grade reached at least 4, and duration remained under 3 months. Uncontrolled infection, other autoimmune disease, pregnancy or lactation barred patients from enrollment. RNA transcripts served as the template for amplifying TCR beta CDR3 regions. With the HTBI primer set, the TCR CDR3 went through a first round of RT-PCR. Via MiXCR, TCRdb re-called the multiplex PCR reads, giving one row per CDR3 protein. The sample has about 330,000 distinct CDR3 sequences, about 13% seen once. Comments on this clonotype: The antigen is unknown.

The chain recombines TRBV19 with TRBJ2-1; TRBD1 agrees at 8 bases. The receptor comes from a woman aged 40 to 55 with Graves' ophthalmopathy. The sample was blood. The CDR3 reads CAISGGAYNEQFF. DNA for the CDR3: TGTGCCATATCAGGGGGCGCCTACAATGAGCAGTTCTTC.